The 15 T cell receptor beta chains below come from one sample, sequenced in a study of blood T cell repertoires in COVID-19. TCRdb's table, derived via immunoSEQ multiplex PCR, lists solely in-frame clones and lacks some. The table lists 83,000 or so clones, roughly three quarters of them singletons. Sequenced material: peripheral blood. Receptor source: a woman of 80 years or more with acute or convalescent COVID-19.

CDR3 residues: CASSVGLFGQTTNEQFF. DNA of the CDR3: TGTGCCAGCAGCGTTGGGCTGTTCGGTCAAACCACCAATGAGCAGTTCTTC. The V call is TRBV9, the J call TRBJ2-1; no firm D call. Trimming took 2 bases from V and 6 from J, leaving 21 bases between them. CDR3 length equals 17 residues. From germline, CDR1 is SGDLS and CDR2 YYNGEE. The whole variable domain, remainder taken from reference TRBV9 and TRBJ2-1, is DSGVTQTPKHLITATGQRVTLRCSPRSGDLSVYWYQQSLDQGLQFLIQYYNGEERAKGNILERFSAQQFPDLHSELNLSSLELGDSALYFCASSVGLFGQTTNEQFFGPGTRLTVL.

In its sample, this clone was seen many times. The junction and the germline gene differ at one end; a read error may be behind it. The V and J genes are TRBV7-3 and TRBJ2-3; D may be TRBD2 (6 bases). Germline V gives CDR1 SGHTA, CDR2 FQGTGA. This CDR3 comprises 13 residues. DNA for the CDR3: TGTGCCAGCAGCTTCAACTGGGGGGACCCATTCTCATTT. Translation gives CASSFNWGDPFSF.

The CDR3 sequence is CASSPDHGSGNTIYF. CDR3 bases: TGTGCCAGCTCACCTGATCACGGCTCTGGAAACACCATATATTTT. The chain carries TRBV18 and TRBJ1-3, with no clear D. The CDR3 length is 15 residues. CDR1 is KGHSH and CDR2 is LQKENI in the germline V gene. V gave up 3 bases and J gave up 0 bases, with 9 bases separating them.

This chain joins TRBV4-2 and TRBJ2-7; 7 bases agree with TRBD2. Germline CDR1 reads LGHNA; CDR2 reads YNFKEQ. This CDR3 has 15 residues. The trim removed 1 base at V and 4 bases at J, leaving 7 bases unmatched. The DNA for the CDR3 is TGTGCCAGCAGCCAAGGTCCTAGCGGAGCTTACGAGCAGTACTTC. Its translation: CASSQGPSGAYEQYF.

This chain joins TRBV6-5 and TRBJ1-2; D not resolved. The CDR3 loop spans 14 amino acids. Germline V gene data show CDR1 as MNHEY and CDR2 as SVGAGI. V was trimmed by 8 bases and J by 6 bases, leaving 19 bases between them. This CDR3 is CASGRVGPGDGYTF. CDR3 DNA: TGTGCCAGCGGGAGGGTAGGGCCTGGCGATGGCTACACCTTC.

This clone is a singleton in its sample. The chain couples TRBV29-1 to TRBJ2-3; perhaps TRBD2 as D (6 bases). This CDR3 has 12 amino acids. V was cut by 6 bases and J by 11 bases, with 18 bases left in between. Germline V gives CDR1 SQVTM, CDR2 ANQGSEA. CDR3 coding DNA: TGCAGCGTAACCGGGACTCCGTATCAGCAGTATTTT. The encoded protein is CSVTGTPYQQYF.

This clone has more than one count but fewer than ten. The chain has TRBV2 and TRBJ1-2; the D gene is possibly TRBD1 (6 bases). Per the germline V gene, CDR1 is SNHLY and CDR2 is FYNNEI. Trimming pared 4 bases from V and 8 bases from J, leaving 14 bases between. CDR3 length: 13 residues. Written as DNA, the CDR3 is TGTGCCAGCAGTGGGGGACATGAGAACGGCTACACCTTC. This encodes CASSGGHENGYTF. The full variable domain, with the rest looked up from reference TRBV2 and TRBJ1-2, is EPEVTQTPSHQVTQMGQEVILRCVPISNHLYFYWYRQILGQKVEFLVSFYNNEISEKSEIFDDQFSVERPDGSNFTLKIRSTKLEDSAMYFCASSGGHENGYTFGSGTRLTVV.

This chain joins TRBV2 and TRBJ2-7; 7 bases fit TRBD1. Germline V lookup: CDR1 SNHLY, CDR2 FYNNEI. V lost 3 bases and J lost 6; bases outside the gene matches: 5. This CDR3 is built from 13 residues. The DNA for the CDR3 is TGTGCCAGCAGTGATAGGTCAGGGGGCGAGCAGTACTTC. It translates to CASSDRSGGEQYF.

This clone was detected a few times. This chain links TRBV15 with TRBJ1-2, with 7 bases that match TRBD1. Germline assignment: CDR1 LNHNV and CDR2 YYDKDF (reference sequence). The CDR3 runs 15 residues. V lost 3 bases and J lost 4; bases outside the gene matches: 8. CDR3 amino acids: CATSRRGQQSYGYTF. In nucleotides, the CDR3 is TGTGCCACCAGCAGGAGGGGACAGCAAAGCTATGGCTACACCTTC. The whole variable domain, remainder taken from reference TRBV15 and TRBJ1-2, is DAMVIQNPRYQVTQFGKPVTLSCSQTLNHNVMYWYQQKSSQAPKLLFHYYDKDFNNEADTPDNFQSRRPNTSFCFLDIRSPGLGDTAMYLCATSRRGQQSYGYTFGSGTRLTVV.

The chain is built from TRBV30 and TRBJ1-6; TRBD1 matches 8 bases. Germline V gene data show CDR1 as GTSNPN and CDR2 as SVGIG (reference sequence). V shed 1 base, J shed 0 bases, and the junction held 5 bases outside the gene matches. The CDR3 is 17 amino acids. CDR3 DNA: TGTGCCTGGAGTGCGGACAGGGTGAGCTCCTATAATTCACCCCTCCACTTT. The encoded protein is CAWSADRVSSYNSPLHF.

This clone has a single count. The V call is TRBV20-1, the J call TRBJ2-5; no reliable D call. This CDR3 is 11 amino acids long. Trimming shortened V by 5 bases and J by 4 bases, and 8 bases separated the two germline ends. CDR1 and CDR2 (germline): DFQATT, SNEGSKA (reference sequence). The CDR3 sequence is CSARSLETQYF. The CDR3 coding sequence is TGCAGTGCTCGGTCCCTAGAGACCCAGTACTTC.

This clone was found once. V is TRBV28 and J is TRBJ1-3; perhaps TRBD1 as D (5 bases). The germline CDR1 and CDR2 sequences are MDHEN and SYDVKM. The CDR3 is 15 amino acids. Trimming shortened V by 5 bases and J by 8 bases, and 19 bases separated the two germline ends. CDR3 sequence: CASSPQGHTRDTIYF. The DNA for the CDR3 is TGTGCCAGCAGTCCCCAAGGACATACAAGGGACACCATATATTTT.

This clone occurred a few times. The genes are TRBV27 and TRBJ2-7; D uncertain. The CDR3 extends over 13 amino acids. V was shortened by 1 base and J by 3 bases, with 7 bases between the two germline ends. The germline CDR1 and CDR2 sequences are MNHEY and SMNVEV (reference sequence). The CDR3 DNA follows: TGTGCCAGCAGTTTATACCCCGGCTACGAGCAGTACTTC. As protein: CASSLYPGYEQYF.

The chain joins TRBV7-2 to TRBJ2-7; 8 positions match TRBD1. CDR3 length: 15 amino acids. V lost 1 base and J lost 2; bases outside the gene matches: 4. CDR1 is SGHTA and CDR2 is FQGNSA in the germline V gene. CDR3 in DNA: TGTGCCAGCAGCTTAGGACAGGGGAGGACCTACGAGCAGTACTTC. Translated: CASSLGQGRTYEQYF. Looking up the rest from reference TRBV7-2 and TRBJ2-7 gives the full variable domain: GAGVSQSPSNKVTEKGKDVELRCDPISGHTALYWYRQSLGQGLEFLIYFQGNSAPDKSGLPSDRFSAERTGGSVSTLTIQRTQQEDSAVYLCASSLGQGRTYEQYFGPGTRLTVT.

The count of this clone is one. The CDR3 region is CASSLIRGRNNEQFF. The CDR3, as DNA: TGCGCCAGCAGCTTGATCAGGGGGCGGAACAATGAGCAGTTCTTC. The rearrangement joins TRBV5-1 to TRBJ2-1; 8 nucleotides match TRBD1. V trimming: 1 base; J trimming: 5 bases; junction bases outside the gene matches: 5. Germline CDR1 SGHRS, CDR2 YFSETQ. The length of the CDR3 is 15 residues.